A single T cell receptor (beta chain) is shown here with its context. CDR3 size: 14 residues. With 6 bases clipped from V and 2 bases from J, the junction kept 5 bases outside the gene matches. Germline V CDR1 and CDR2: MNHEY, SVGAGI. The data belong to a study of blood T cell repertoires in COVID-19. Study-level information: Material from acute and convalescent COVID-19 was sourced from the United States, Italy and Spain. PBMCs, B-cell-depleted T cells, or T cells were the source of the cDNA or gDNA that made up the material.

Authors' methods: From reference gene primer amplification, estimates of nucleated cell counts were derived. Data came from immunoSEQ multiplex PCR; TCRdb stores just in-frame clones and leaves some out. The V and J calls and clone size were taken over from that table, and D and trimming were inferred from the DNA. This sample has approximately 44,000 clones, with approximately 79% found just once. V gene TRBV6-5 combines with J gene TRBJ1-1; 8 bases are shared with TRBD1. The receptor was derived from a woman aged 80 or over with acute or convalescent COVID-19. The sample comprised peripheral blood. The CDR3 loop reads CASRRQGSNTEAFF. The CDR3 nucleotides are TGTGCCAGCAGGCGACAGGGGAGCAACACTGAAGCTTTCTTT.